This TCR beta chain was found in a study of vaccination and CD4 T cells after COVID-19. Study as a whole: Treatment of control cultures consisted of a CEFX pool, an HIV-1 Nef pool, or no peptide.

Sequencing of cultured CD4+ T cell DNA used the Oncomine TCR Beta short-read assay. Genomic DNA was extracted from cultured CD4+ T cells. Each CDR3 protein is one row after TCRdb ran MiXCR on the PCR reads. The sample includes approximately 9,700 distinct CDR3 sequences, about 32% seen only once; the top ten take about an eighth. There are a few counts of this clonotype. Its specificity is unknown. CDR3 length: 15 amino acids. Germline CDR1 is SGHVS and CDR2 is FNYEAQ. The germline V and J ends were trimmed by 5 bases and 4 bases, with 17 bases remaining between them. Sample treatment: approximately 11-day PBMC culture with coronavirus spike peptide pools or control peptides (ViraFEST assay). Those CD4+ T cells from the unexposed donor predate the COVID-19 pandemic (2011-2018). Roughly 1.9 million PBMCs went into each well for culture with approximately 9.4 IU/ml IL-2 and 10 ug/ml peptide pools.

The clonotype was recovered from a human donor in good health. V usage is TRBV7-6 and J usage is TRBJ1-1; D call uncertain. The sample was CD4+ T cells from blood, cultured in vitro. CDR3 in amino acids: CASSRISSRLTEAFF. CDR3 in DNA: TGTGCCAGCAGCCGAATAAGTAGCAGACTCACTGAAGCTTTCTTT.